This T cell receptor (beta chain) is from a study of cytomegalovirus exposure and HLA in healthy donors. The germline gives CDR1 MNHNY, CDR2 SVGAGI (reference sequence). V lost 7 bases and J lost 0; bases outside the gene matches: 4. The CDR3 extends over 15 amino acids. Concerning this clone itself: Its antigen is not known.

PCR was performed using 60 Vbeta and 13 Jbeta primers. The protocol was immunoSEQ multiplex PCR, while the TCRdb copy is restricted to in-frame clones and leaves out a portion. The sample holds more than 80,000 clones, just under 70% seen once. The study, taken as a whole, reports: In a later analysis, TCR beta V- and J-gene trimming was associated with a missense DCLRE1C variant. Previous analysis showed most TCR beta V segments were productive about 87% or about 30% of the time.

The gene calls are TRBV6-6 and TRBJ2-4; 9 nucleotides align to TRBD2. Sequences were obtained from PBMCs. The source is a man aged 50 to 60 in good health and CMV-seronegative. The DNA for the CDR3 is TGTGCCAGCACAGCGGGGGGACTAGCCAAAAACATTCAGTACTTC. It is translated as CASTAGGLAKNIQYF.